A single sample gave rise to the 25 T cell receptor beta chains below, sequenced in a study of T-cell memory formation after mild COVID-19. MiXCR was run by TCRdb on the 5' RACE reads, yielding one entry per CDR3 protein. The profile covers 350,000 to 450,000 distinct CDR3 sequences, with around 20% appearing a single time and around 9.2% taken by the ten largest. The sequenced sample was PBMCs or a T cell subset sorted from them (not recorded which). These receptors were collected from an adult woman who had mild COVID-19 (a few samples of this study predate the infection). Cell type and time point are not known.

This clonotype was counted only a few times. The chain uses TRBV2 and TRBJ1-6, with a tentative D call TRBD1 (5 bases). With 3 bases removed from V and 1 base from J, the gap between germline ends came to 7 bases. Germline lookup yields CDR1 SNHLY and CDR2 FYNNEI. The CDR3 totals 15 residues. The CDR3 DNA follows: TGTGCCAGCAGTGACAGGGAATCCTATAATTCACCCCTCCACTTT. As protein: CASSDRESYNSPLHF.

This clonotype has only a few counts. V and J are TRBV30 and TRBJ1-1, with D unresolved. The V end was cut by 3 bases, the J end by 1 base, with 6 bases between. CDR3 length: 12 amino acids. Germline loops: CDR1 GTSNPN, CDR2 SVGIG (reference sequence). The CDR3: CAWSHTNTEAFF. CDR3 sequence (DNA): TGTGCCTGGAGCCACACGAACACTGAAGCTTTCTTT.

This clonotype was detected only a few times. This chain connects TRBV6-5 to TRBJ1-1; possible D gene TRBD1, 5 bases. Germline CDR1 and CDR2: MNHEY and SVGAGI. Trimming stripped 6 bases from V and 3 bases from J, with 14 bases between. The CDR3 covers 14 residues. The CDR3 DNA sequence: TGTGCCAGCAGCACGGACCCGGGGGACACTGAAGCTTTCTTT. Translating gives CASSTDPGDTEAFF.

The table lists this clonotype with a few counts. CDR3 nucleotide sequence: TGTGCCACCAGTGATTCGGCGGGGGGATTTCAAGAGACCCAGTACTTC. Protein sequence: CATSDSAGGFQETQYF. This sequence joins TRBV24-1 and TRBJ2-5, with 8 bases identical to TRBD2. The V gene end was trimmed by 2 bases and the J gene end by 2 bases; junction bases not matched to a gene: 6. This CDR3 has 16 amino acids. Germline V gives CDR1 KGHDR, CDR2 SFDVKD.

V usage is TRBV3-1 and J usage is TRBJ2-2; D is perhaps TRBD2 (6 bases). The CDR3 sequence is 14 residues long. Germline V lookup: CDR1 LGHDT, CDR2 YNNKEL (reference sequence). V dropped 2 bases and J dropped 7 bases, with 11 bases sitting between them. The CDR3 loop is CASSQSGWNGELFF. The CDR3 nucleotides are TGTGCCAGCAGCCAAAGCGGGTGGAACGGGGAGCTGTTTTTT.

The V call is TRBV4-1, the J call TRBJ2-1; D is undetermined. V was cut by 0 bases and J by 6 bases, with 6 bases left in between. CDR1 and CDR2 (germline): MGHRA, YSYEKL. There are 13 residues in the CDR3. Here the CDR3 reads CASSQDDGNEQFF. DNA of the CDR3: TGCGCCAGCAGCCAAGACGACGGCAATGAGCAGTTCTTC.

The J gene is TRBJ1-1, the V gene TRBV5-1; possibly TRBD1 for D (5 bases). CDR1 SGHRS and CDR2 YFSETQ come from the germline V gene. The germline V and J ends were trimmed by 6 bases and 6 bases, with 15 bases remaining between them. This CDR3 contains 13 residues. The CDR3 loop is CASNFQGGPEAFF. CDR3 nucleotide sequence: TGCGCCAGCAACTTTCAGGGTGGACCTGAAGCTTTCTTT.

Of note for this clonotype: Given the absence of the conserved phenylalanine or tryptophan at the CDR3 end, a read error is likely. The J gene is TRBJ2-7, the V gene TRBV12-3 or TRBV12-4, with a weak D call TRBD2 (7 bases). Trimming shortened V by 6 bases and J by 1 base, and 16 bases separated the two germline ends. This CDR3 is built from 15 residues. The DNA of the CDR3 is TGTGCCAGCAGGCCCCGGAGGGGGGGGTCCTACGAGCAGTACTTA. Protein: CASRPRRGGSYEQYL.

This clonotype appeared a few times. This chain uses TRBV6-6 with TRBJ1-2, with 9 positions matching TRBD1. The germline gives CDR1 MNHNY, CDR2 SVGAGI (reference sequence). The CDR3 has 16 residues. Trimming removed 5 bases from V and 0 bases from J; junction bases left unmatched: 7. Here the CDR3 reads CASSPRDRDPNYGYTF. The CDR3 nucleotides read TGTGCCAGCAGTCCCCGGGACAGGGATCCTAACTATGGCTACACCTTC.

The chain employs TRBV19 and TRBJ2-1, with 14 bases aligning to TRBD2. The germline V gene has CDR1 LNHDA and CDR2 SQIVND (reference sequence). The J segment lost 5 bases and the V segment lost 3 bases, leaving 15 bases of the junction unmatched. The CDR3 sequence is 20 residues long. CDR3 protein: CASSMFLGTSGRSRHNEQFF. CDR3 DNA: TGTGCCAGTAGTATGTTTCTGGGGACTAGCGGGAGAAGTAGACACAATGAGCAGTTCTTC.

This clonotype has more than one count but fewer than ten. Here the CDR3 reads CASSLSGTENYEQYF. As DNA, the CDR3 is TGTGCCAGCAGCTTATCCGGGACGGAGAACTACGAGCAGTACTTC. This chain connects TRBV7-2 to TRBJ2-7, with D possibly being TRBD1 or TRBD2 (5 bases each). Trimming cost V 2 bases and J 3 bases, with 14 bases left between them. The V gene's germline CDR1 is SGHTA and CDR2 FQGNSA. The CDR3 runs 15 residues.

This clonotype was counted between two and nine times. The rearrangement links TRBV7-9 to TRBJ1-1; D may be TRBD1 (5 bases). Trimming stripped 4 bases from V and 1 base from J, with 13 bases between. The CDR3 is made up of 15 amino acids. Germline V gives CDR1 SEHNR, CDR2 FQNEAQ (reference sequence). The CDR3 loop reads CASSSTDDKNTEAFF. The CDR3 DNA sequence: TGTGCCAGCAGCTCGACAGATGATAAGAACACTGAAGCTTTCTTT.

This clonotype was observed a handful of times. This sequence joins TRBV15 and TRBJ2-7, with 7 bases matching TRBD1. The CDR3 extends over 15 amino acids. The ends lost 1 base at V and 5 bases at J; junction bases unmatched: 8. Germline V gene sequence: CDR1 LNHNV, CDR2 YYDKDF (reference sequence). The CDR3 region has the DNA TGTGCCACCAGCAGAGCAGAGACAGGGTCCCACGAGCAGTACTTC. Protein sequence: CATSRAETGSHEQYF.

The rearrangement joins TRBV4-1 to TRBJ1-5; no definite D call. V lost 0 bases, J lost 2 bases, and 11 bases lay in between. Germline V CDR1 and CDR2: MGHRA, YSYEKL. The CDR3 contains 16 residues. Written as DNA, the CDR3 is TGCGCCAGCAGCCAAGAAAGCACCGGGGGCAATCAGCCCCAGCATTTT. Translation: CASSQESTGGNQPQHF.

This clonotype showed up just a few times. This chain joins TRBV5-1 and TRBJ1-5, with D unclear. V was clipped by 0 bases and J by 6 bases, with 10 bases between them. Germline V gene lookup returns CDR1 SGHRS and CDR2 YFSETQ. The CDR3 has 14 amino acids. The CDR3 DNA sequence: TGCGCCAGCAGCTTGGTTCCGGGCCCTCAGCCCCAGCATTTT. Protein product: CASSLVPGPQPQHF.

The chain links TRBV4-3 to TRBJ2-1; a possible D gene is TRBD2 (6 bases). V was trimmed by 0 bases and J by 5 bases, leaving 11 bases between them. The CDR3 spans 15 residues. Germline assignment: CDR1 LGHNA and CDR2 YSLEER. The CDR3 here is CASSQDWRDHNEQFF. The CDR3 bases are TGCGCCAGCAGCCAAGACTGGCGGGACCACAATGAGCAGTTCTTC.

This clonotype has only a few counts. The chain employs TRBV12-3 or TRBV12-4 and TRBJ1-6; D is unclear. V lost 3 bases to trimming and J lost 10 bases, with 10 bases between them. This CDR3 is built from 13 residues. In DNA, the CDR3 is TGTGCCAGCAGTTTCGGCAGTGAGTCACCCCTCCACTTT. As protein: CASSFGSESPLHF.

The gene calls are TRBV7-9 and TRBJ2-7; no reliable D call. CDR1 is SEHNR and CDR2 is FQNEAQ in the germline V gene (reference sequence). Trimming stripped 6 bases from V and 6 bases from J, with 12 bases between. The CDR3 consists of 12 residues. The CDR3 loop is CASRPTTGEQYF. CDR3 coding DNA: TGTGCCAGCAGACCCACGACGGGCGAGCAGTACTTC.

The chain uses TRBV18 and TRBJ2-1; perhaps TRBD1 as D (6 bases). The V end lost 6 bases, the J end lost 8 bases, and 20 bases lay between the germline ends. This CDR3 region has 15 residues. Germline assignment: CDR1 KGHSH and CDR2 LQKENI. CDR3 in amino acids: CASSKGSQGLDEQFF. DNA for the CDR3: TGTGCCAGCTCGAAAGGAAGCCAGGGGTTGGATGAGCAGTTCTTC.

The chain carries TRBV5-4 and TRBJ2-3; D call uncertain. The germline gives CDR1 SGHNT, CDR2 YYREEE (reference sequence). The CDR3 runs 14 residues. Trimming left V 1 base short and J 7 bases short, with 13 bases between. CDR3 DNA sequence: TGTGCCAGCAGCTTGCCACGGTCCCCAAATACGCAGTATTTT. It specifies CASSLPRSPNTQYF.

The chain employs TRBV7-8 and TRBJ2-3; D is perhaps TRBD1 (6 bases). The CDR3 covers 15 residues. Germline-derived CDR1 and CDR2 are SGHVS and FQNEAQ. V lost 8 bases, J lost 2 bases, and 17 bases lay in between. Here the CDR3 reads CASAARGPLTDTQYF. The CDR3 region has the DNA TGTGCCAGCGCGGCCAGGGGACCCCTCACAGATACGCAGTATTTT.

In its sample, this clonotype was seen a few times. The CDR3: CSARNAGGPSFGTDTQYF. CDR3 coding DNA: TGCAGTGCTAGAAACGCGGGAGGGCCCAGCTTCGGCACAGATACGCAGTATTTT. V is TRBV20-1 and J is TRBJ2-3, with TRBD2 matching over 9 bases. The germline V gene encodes CDR1 DFQATT and CDR2 SNEGSKA (reference sequence). The V and J ends lost 2 bases and 1 base, in that order; junction bases with no gene match: 13. There are 18 residues in the CDR3.

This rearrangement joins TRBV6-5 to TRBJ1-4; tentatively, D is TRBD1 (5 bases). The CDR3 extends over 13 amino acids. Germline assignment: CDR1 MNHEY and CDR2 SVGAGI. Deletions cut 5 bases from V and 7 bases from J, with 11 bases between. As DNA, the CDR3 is TGTGCCAGCAGTATCAGGGACGGTGAAAAACTGTTTTTT. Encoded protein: CASSIRDGEKLFF.

CDR3 sequence: CASGMSNEQFF. CDR3 bases: TGTGCCTCGGGGATGAGCAATGAGCAGTTCTTC. The chain couples TRBV15 to TRBJ2-1; maybe TRBD2 (5 bases). Deletions cut 11 bases from V and 6 bases from J, with 11 bases between. The CDR3 contains 11 residues. CDR1 is LNHNV and CDR2 is YYDKDF in the germline V gene (reference sequence).

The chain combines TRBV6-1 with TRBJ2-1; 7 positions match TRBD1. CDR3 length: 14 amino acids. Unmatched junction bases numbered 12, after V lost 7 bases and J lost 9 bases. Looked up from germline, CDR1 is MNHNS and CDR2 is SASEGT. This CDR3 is CASTVDRALGEQFF. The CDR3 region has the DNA TGTGCCAGCACTGTAGACAGGGCCTTGGGTGAGCAGTTCTTC.